The 18 T cell receptor beta chains below all came from one sample that was sequenced in a study of cytomegalovirus exposure and HLA in healthy donors. The assay was immunoSEQ multiplex PCR, and TCRdb's table has in-frame clones only and misses some. There are some 150,000 clones in the sample; 86% occur only once, and more than 20% lies in the top ten. Source material: PBMCs. Receptor source: a man between 18 and 35 years old in good health and CMV-seropositive.

V usage is TRBV7-9 and J usage is TRBJ2-1; 7 bases line up with TRBD2. There are 18 residues in the CDR3. Germline V gene lookup returns CDR1 SEHNR and CDR2 FQNEAQ (reference sequence). V lost 2 bases to trimming and J lost 6 bases; unmatched junction nucleotides: 16. CDR3 loop: CASSLRGLGSSGINEQFF. CDR3 in DNA: TGTGCCAGCAGCTTAAGGGGTCTCGGGTCTAGCGGCATCAATGAGCAGTTCTTC.

CDR3 sequence (DNA): TGTGCCAGCGGAGGGGGCAGCGCGCCTGGAAACACCATATATTTT. Translation: CASGGGSAPGNTIYF. V and J are TRBV9 and TRBJ1-3; 7 bases agree with TRBD1. With 7 bases clipped from V and 2 bases from J, the junction kept 9 bases outside the gene matches. The CDR3 contains 15 residues. Germline assignment: CDR1 SGDLS and CDR2 YYNGEE.

This chain joins TRBV19 and TRBJ1-5; D is possibly TRBD1 (6 bases). Germline V CDR1 and CDR2: LNHDA, SQIVND (reference sequence). This CDR3 region has 16 residues. Trimming shortened V by 5 bases and J by 2 bases, and 16 bases separated the two germline ends. CDR3 bases: TGTGCCAGTAGTCCTGGAACAGGGCGGGGCAATCAGCCCCAGCATTTT. Protein sequence: CASSPGTGRGNQPQHF.

The chain is built from TRBV7-3 and TRBJ2-7; a possible D gene is TRBD1 (6 bases). The V end was cut by 5 bases, the J end by 7 bases, with 18 bases between. The CDR3 is 14 residues long. The germline CDR1 and CDR2 sequences are SGHTA and FQGTGA. The CDR3 coding sequence is TGTGCCAGCAGCCGAGACGACAGGCTGGGTGAGCAGTACTTC. This sequence encodes CASSRDDRLGEQYF.

The V and J genes are TRBV7-2 and TRBJ2-7; the D is unclear. CDR3 length equals 15 residues. CDR1 and CDR2 (germline): SGHTA, FQGNSA. Trimming took 5 bases from V and 5 from J, leaving 19 bases between them. The CDR3: CASSPTPVLTHEQYF. For the CDR3, the DNA is TGTGCCAGCAGCCCTACCCCCGTCTTAACCCACGAGCAGTACTTC.

J is TRBJ2-7 and V is TRBV9; 7 bases match TRBD1. The germline V gene has CDR1 SGDLS and CDR2 YYNGEE. The CDR3 consists of 14 residues. V shed 3 bases and J 2 bases; nucleotides not matched to a gene: 5. CDR3 nucleotides: TGTGCCAGCAGCGCCGACAGGGCCCCCTACGAGCAGTACTTC. It is translated as CASSADRAPYEQYF.

V gene TRBV21-1 combines with J gene TRBJ1-4; whether TRBD1, the table's D call, matches the DNA was not checked. TRBV21-1 is shown as a pseudogene. The length of the CDR3 is 15 residues. CDR3: CASSRLQGTNEKLFF. DNA of the CDR3: TGTGCCAGCAGCAGACTACAGGGGACTAATGAAAAACTGTTTTTT.

J is TRBJ1-2 and V is TRBV7-2; possible D gene TRBD1, 6 bases. The CDR3 loop spans 14 amino acids. Looked up from germline, CDR1 is SGHTA and CDR2 is FQGNSA. V was pared by 5 bases and J by 2 bases, with 12 bases between. The DNA for the CDR3 is TGTGCCAGCAGCCAAAACCAGGGGAACTATGGCTACACCTTC. Residues: CASSQNQGNYGYTF.

This rearrangement joins TRBV5-8 to TRBJ1-3; the D gene is possibly TRBD1 (5 bases). Germline V gene data show CDR1 as SGHTS and CDR2 as YDEGEE. The germline V and J ends were trimmed by 0 bases and 2 bases, with 9 bases remaining between them. The CDR3 is made up of 15 amino acids. CDR3 sequence reads: CASSLDRPAGNTIYF. The DNA of the CDR3 is TGTGCCAGCAGCTTGGACAGGCCTGCTGGAAACACCATATATTTT. The whole variable domain, filled in from reference TRBV5-8 and TRBJ1-3, reads EAGVTQSPTHLIKTRGQQATLRCSPISGHTSVYWYQQALGLGLQFLLWYDEGEERNRGNFPPRFSGRQFPNYSSELNVNALELEDSALYLCASSLDRPAGNTIYFGEGSWLTVV.

The gene calls are TRBV29-1 and TRBJ1-4; possibly TRBD1 for D (6 bases). The CDR3 sequence is 14 residues long. The V and J ends lost 4 bases and 2 bases respectively, with 11 bases between them. Germline lookup yields CDR1 SQVTM and CDR2 ANQGSEA. CDR3 in DNA: TGCAGCGTTGGTGGGGGGGCGACTAATGAAAAACTGTTTTTT. It translates to CSVGGGATNEKLFF.

This chain links TRBV7-9 with TRBJ1-1; D remains unclear. The CDR3 spans 14 residues. V lost 3 bases to trimming and J lost 1 base, with 9 bases between them. CDR1 is SEHNR and CDR2 is FQNEAQ in the germline V gene (reference sequence). CDR3 DNA: TGTGCCAGCAGCTTTGGAGGCGCGAACACTGAAGCTTTCTTT. Residues: CASSFGGANTEAFF.

J is TRBJ2-1 and V is TRBV18; the D gene is possibly TRBD2 (6 bases). V gave up 0 bases and J gave up 0 bases, with 9 bases separating them. CDR3 length: 16 residues. CDR1 is KGHSH, CDR2 LQKENI, per germline. CDR3 coding DNA: TGTGCCAGCTCACCACCGCACGGGAGCTCCTACAATGAGCAGTTCTTC. Translation gives CASSPPHGSSYNEQFF.

CDR3 DNA sequence: TGTGCCAGCAGCTTGAGGCTAGCGGGGGGGCCCCCCGAGCAGTACTTC. It is translated as CASSLRLAGGPPEQYF. The chain is built from TRBV5-4 and TRBJ2-7, with 12 bases matching TRBD2. There are 16 residues in the CDR3. Germline V gene sequence: CDR1 SGHNT, CDR2 YYREEE (reference sequence). V gave up 1 base and J gave up 6 bases; unmatched junction bases: 8. The entire variable domain, with the rest obtained from reference TRBV5-4 and TRBJ2-7, is as follows: ETGVTQSPTHLIKTRGQQVTLRCSSQSGHNTVSWYQQALGQGPQFIFQYYREEENGRGNFPPRFSGLQFPNYSSELNVNALELDDSALYLCASSLRLAGGPPEQYFGPGTRLTVT.

The V gene is TRBV18, the J gene TRBJ2-7; D remains ambiguous. The germline V gene has CDR1 KGHSH and CDR2 LQKENI. The V end lost 1 base, the J end lost 0 bases, and 7 bases lay between the germline ends. There are 14 residues in the CDR3. CDR3 DNA sequence: TGTGCCAGCTCACCACTGACGGGCTCCTACGAGCAGTACTTC. Residues: CASSPLTGSYEQYF.

This chain uses TRBV4-3 with TRBJ2-3; D ambiguous. The CDR3 totals 14 residues. V lost 0 bases and J 4 bases, leaving 8 bases between the germline ends. Per germline, CDR1 LGHNA and CDR2 YSLEER. CDR3 bases: TGCGCCAGCAGCCAAGATTGGGCAGCAGATACGCAGTATTTT. Protein product: CASSQDWAADTQYF.

V and J are TRBV7-9 and TRBJ1-1; tentative D call: TRBD1 (5 bases). There are 14 residues in the CDR3. Trimming left V 5 bases short and J 5 bases short, with 15 bases between. CDR1 and CDR2 (germline): SEHNR, FQNEAQ (reference sequence). In DNA, the CDR3 is TGTGCCAGCAGCCCCGGCGGGGGTTTAACTGAAGCTTTCTTT. Its translation: CASSPGGGLTEAFF.

The chain couples TRBV7-8 to TRBJ1-2, with D perhaps TRBD1 (5 bases). With 6 bases removed from V and 4 bases from J, the gap between germline ends came to 12 bases. From germline, CDR1 is SGHVS and CDR2 FQNEAQ. The CDR3 sequence is 13 residues long. CDR3 protein: CASSHSQGYGYTF. In DNA form, the CDR3 reads TGTGCCAGCAGTCACTCGCAGGGCTATGGCTACACCTTC.

This clone was recorded only once. The chain combines TRBV9 with TRBJ2-1; D not certain. With 4 bases removed from V and 8 bases from J, the gap between germline ends came to 10 bases. The CDR3 consists of 12 residues. CDR1 is SGDLS, CDR2 YYNGEE, per germline. The CDR3 DNA sequence: TGTGCCAGCAGCCCCGGTGTGGATGAGCAGTTCTTC. Encoded protein: CASSPGVDEQFF. The full variable domain, with the rest looked up from reference TRBV9 and TRBJ2-1, is DSGVTQTPKHLITATGQRVTLRCSPRSGDLSVYWYQQSLDQGLQFLIQYYNGEERAKGNILERFSAQQFPDLHSELNLSSLELGDSALYFCASSPGVDEQFFGPGTRLTVL.